The rows below give T cell receptor beta chains drawn from one sample of a study of cytomegalovirus exposure and HLA in healthy donors. TCRdb keeps only in-frame clones here, not all; method: immunoSEQ multiplex PCR. This sample has about 150,000 clones; about 80% occur once, and the top ten carry around 13%. What was sequenced was PBMCs. The receptors come from a man younger than 45 in good health and CMV-seropositive. Both conserved end residues are part of each CDR3. The order of the fields is V gene, clone size, J gene, D gene, CDR3 DNA, CDR3 protein. A D gene is named only where the DNA matches it firmly. The listing skips clone size in some rows; elsewhere it reads once, few, many or a size class.

TRBV19,.,TRBJ2-5,TRBD2,TGTGCCAGTAGTTCGCGTAGGGCGGGAGTCCTGTGGGAGACCCAGTACTTC,CASSSRRAGVLWETQYF
TRBV20-1,once,TRBJ2-7,.,TGCAAGAGGAGGGCGGACTACGAGCAGTACTTC,CKRRADYEQYF
TRBV5-1,.,TRBJ2-2,TRBD2,TGCGCCAGCAGCTATAAGGCTAGCGGGGCCGGCGAGCTGTTTTTT,CASSYKASGAGELFF
TRBV6-5,.,TRBJ2-7,.,TGTGCCAGCAGTAAGGGACAACCCTACGAGCAGTACTTC,CASSKGQPYEQYF
TRBV27,once,TRBJ2-1,.,TGTGCCAGCAGTTCCGGCAGGGCAAGCTCCTACAATGAGCAGTTCTTC,CASSSGRASSYNEQFF
TRBV5-1,.,TRBJ2-2,TRBD1,TGCGCCAGCAGCCCATCGGACAGGGACACCGGGGAGCTGTTTTTT,CASSPSDRDTGELFF
TRBV15,.,TRBJ1-3,TRBD1,TGTGCCACCAGCAGAGCCCCGACAGGGGGTGGAAACACCATATATTTT,CATSRAPTGGGNTIYF
TRBV7-3,.,TRBJ1-2,.,TGTGCCAGCAGCACGAGCGGGAGCTATGGCTACCCCTTC,CASSTSGSYGYPF
TRBV6-5,.,TRBJ1-5,.,TGTGCCAGCAGTTTCGGGGATAGCAATCAGCCCCAGCATTTT,CASSFGDSNQPQHF
TRBV29-1,.,TRBJ2-3,.,TGCAGCAGGCAGGATTTCACAGATACGCAGTATTTT,CSRQDFTDTQYF
TRBV7-3,.,TRBJ2-1,.,TGTGCCAGCAGCTTAGACTACTCCTCCTACAATGAGCAGTTCTTC,CASSLDYSSYNEQFF
TRBV2,.,TRBJ1-4,.,TGTGCCAGCAGGGCAGGGACAACTAATGAAAAACTGTTTTTT,CASRAGTTNEKLFF
TRBV4-2,.,TRBJ2-7,TRBD2,TGTGCCAGCAGCCAATGGCTAGCGGGAGACCACGAGCAGTACTTC,CASSQWLAGDHEQYF
TRBV11-2,.,TRBJ2-2,.,TGTGCCAGCAGCTCAACGGGGGGTAGGGGGACCGGGGAGCTGTTTTTT,CASSSTGGRGTGELFF
TRBV30,.,TRBJ2-7,.,TGTGCCTGGAGTGTAGCGGCAGGGGCCTACGAGCAGTACTTC,CAWSVAAGAYEQYF
TRBV28,.,TRBJ1-5,TRBD1,TGTGCCAGCAGTCCACAGGGGGCAAGCAATCAGCCCCAGCATTTT,CASSPQGASNQPQHF
TRBV10-3,.,TRBJ1-2,.,TGTGCCATCACTAGACAGTCAAACTATGGCTACACCTTC,CAITRQSNYGYTF
TRBV5-4,.,TRBJ1-3,.,TGTGCCAGCAGCTTGGCCCCGGGGTCTGGAAACACCATATATTTT,CASSLAPGSGNTIYF